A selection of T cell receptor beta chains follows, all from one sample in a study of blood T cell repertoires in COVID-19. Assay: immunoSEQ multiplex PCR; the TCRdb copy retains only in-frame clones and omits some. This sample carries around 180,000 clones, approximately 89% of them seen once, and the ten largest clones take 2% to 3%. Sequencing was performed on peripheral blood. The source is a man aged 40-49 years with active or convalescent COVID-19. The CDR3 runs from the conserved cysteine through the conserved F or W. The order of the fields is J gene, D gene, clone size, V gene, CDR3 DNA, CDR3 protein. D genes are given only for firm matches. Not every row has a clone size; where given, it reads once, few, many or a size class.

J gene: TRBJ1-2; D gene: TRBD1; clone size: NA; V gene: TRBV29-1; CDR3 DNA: TGCAGCGTTGAAAGAGGGACAGGGGTCTATGGCTACACCTTC; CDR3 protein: CSVERGTGVYGYTF
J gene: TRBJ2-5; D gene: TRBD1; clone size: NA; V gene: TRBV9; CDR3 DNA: TGTGCCAGCAGTCCCGGGACAGAAGAGACCCAGTACTTC; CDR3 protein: CASSPGTEETQYF
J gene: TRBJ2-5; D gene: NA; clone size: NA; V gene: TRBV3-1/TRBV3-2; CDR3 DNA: TGTGCCAGCAGCCAAAGAATAACAGGGTTAAATTTGGAGACCCAGTACTTC; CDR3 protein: CASSQRITGLNLETQYF
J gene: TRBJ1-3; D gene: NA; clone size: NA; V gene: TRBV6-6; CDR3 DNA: TGTGCCAGCATCCCGGACAACTCTGGAAACACCATATATTTT; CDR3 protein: CASIPDNSGNTIYF
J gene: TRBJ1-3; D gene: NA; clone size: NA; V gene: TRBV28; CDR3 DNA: TGTGCCAGCAGTTTATCAGTCTCTGGAAACACCATATATTTT; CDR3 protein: CASSLSVSGNTIYF
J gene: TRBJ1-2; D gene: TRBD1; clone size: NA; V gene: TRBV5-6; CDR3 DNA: TGTGCCAGCAGCTTCGAGGGGGCAGAATTCTATGGCTACACCTTC; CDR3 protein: CASSFEGAEFYGYTF
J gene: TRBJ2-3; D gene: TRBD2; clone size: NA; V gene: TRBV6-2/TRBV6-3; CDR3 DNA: TGTGCCAGCAGCTCGACCGGGACTACCCCCACCACAGATACGCAGTATTTT; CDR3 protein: CASSSTGTTPTTDTQYF
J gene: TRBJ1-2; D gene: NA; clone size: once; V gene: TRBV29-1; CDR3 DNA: TGCAGCGCTACATTACCGGGAGGGAGGGGATATGGCTACACCTTC; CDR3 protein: CSATLPGGRGYGYTF
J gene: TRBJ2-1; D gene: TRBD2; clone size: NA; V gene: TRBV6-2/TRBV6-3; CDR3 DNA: TGTGCCAGCAGCCTCCTAGCGGGGCTCAACAATGAGCAGTTCTTC; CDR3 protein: CASSLLAGLNNEQFF
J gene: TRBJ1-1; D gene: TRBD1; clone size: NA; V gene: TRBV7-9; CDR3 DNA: TGTGCCAGCAGCCATGTCAACAGGGGTAACACTGAAGCTTTCTTT; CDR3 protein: CASSHVNRGNTEAFF
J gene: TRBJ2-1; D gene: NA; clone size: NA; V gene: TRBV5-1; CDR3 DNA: TGCGCCAGCAGCTTGGTCGGAGGGCCCGAAAATGAGCAGTTCTTC; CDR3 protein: CASSLVGGPENEQFF
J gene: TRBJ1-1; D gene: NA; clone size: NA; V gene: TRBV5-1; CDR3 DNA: TGCGCCAGCAGCTGGGGGGGGCTCACTGAAGCTTTCTTT; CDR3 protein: CASSWGGLTEAFF
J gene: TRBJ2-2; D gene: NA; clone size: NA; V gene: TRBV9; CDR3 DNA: TGTGCCAGCCGGGACACAGGTACCGGGGAGCTGTTTTTT; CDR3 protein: CASRDTGTGELFF
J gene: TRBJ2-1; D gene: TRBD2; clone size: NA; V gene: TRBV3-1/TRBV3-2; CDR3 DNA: TGTGCCAGCAGCCCCGACTGGGCGGGGGGGCGTGAGCAGTTCTTC; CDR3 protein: CASSPDWAGGREQFF
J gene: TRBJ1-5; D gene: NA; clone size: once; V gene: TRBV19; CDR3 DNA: TGTGCCAGTAATCACGGAGGTCAGCCCCAGCATTTT; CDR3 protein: CASNHGGQPQHF
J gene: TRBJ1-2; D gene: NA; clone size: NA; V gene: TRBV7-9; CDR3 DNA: TGTGCCAGCAGCTTCACCGACGGGGATGGCTACACCTTC; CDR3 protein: CASSFTDGDGYTF
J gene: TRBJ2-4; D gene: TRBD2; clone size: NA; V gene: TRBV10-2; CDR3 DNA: TGCGCCATCTCCCCATCTAGCGGGGGGAACATTCAGTACTTC; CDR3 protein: CAISPSSGGNIQYF
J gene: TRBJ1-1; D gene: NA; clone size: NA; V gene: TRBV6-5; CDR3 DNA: TGTGCCACCTCTCGGGGCACTGAAGCTTTCTTT; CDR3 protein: CATSRGTEAFF
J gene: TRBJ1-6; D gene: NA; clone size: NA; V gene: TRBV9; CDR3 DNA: TGTGCCAGCAGCGCTCGCCCGGGGGACTCACCCCTCCACTTT; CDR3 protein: CASSARPGDSPLHF
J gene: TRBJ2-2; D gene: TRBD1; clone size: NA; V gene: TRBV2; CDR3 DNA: TGTGCCAGCAGGCGGGACAGGCTTGACGGGGAGCTGTTTTTT; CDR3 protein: CASRRDRLDGELFF
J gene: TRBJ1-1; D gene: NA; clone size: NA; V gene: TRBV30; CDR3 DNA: TGTGCCTGGAGTTTCCCATCCGGCAGGGCGAACACTGAAGCTTTCTTT; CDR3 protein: CAWSFPSGRANTEAFF
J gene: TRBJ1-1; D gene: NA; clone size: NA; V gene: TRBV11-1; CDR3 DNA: TGTGCCAGCAGCTACTCCGGGGGACTTAAGAACACTGAAGCTTTCTTT; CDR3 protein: CASSYSGGLKNTEAFF
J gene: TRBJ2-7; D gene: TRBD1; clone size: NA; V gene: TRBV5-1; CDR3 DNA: TGCGCCAGCAGCATACAGGGGGCCTACGAGCAGTACTTC; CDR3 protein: CASSIQGAYEQYF
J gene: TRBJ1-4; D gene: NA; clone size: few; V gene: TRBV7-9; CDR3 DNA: TGTGCCAGCAGCCCCGGCGGGACGGCCGAAAAACTGTTTTTT; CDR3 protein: CASSPGGTAEKLFF
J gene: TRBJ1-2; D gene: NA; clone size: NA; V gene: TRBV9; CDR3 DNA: TGTGCCAGCAGCCATGGCCGGGGGGGCGGAAACTATGGCTACACCTTC; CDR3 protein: CASSHGRGGGNYGYTF
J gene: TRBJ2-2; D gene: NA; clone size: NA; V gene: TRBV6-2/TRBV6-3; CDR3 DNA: TGTGCCAGCAGTTACCCAATCCCGGGGGGCCGGACCGGGGAGCTGTTTTTT; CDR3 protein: CASSYPIPGGRTGELFF
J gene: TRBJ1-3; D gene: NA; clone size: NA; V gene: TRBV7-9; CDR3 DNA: TGTGCCAGCAGCTTAACAGGGACGACTGGAAACACCATATATTTT; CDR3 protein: CASSLTGTTGNTIYF
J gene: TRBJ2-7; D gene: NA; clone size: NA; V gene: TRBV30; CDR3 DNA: TGTGCCTGGAGTGTCATGGGACAAAGCTCCTACGAGCAGTACTTC; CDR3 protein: CAWSVMGQSSYEQYF